These 17 T cell receptor beta chains originate from one sample sequenced in a study of T cells in Graves' hyperthyroidism and ophthalmopathy. The TCR beta CDR3 regions underwent amplification using RNA transcripts as the source. Primed by the HTBI set, a first-round RT-PCR was run on the TCR CDR3. TCRdb re-called the multiplex PCR reads through MiXCR, storing one row per CDR3 protein. In the table there are hundreds of thousands of distinct CDR3 sequences, approximately 15% of which are singletons. Source material: blood. These receptors were obtained from a woman in her 40s with Graves' ophthalmopathy.

V gene TRBV12-3 or TRBV12-4 combines with J gene TRBJ2-7; D remains unclear. Between the trimmed V and J ends, which lost 6 bases and 7 bases, there was a span of 10 bases. The CDR3 runs to 11 residues. The CDR3 sequence: CASSAVGEQYF. The CDR3 nucleotides are TGTGCCAGCAGCGCAGTAGGGGAGCAGTACTTC.

This clonotype came up many times. The chain links TRBV24-1 to TRBJ2-2; D is perhaps TRBD1 or TRBD2 (6 bases each). This CDR3 region has 13 residues. In germline, CDR1 is KGHDR, CDR2 SFDVKD. Between the trimmed V and J ends, which lost 7 bases and 8 bases, there was a span of 13 bases. The CDR3 is CATRLGGAGELFF. CDR3 in DNA: TGTGCCACCAGGCTGGGGGGCGCGGGGGAGCTGTTTTTT.

In its sample, this clonotype was seen many times. This rearrangement joins TRBV28 to TRBJ1-2, with D maybe TRBD1 (6 bases). Trimming took 4 bases from V and 8 from J, leaving 14 bases between them. Per the germline V gene, CDR1 is MDHEN and CDR2 is SYDVKM. The CDR3 sequence is 13 residues long. In nucleotides, the CDR3 is TGTGCCAGCAGTTCCGCGGGGGGCTGGGGCTACACCTTC. It encodes CASSSAGGWGYTF.

This clonotype was counted a single time. The J gene is TRBJ1-1, the V gene TRBV19; possibly TRBD1 for D (6 bases). Trimming took off 3 bases at V and 4 bases at J, with 12 bases between the two ends. CDR3 size: 14 residues. Germline V gene data show CDR1 as LNHDA and CDR2 as SQIVND (reference sequence). CDR3 protein: CASSMYGGPTEAFF. CDR3 DNA: TGTGCCAGTAGTATGTACGGGGGCCCCACTGAAGCTTTCTTT.

Notes on this clonotype: A read error may produce the germline difference seen at one junction end. The rearrangement uses TRBV20-1 and TRBJ2-2; 14 nucleotides agree with TRBD2. Germline-derived CDR1 and CDR2 are DFQATT and SNEGSKA (reference sequence). This CDR3 contains 16 residues. In DNA form, the CDR3 reads TGCAGTGCCAGAGAGACTAGCGGGAGGGCGACCGGGGAGCTGTTTTTT. Translated: CSARETSGRATGELFF.

The rearrangement uses TRBV7-7 and TRBJ2-7; the match to TRBD2 covers 14 bases. In germline, CDR1 is SSHAT, CDR2 FNYEAQ (reference sequence). There are 18 residues in the CDR3. In DNA, the CDR3 is TGTGCTAGCCGACGAACTCCGGGACTAGCGGGAGTGGTCAACGAGCAGTACTTC. As protein: CASRRTPGLAGVVNEQYF.

There are many counts of this clonotype. V usage is TRBV30 and J usage is TRBJ1-2; maybe TRBD1 (6 bases). Germline V gives CDR1 GTSNPN, CDR2 SVGIG (reference sequence). The CDR3 consists of 13 residues. V was shortened by 4 bases and J by 2 bases, with 11 bases between the two germline ends. DNA for the CDR3: TGTGCCTGGAACAGGGTAGGCAACTATGGCTACACCTTC. Translation: CAWNRVGNYGYTF.

At least ten counts were recorded for this clonotype. The genes are TRBV7-9 and TRBJ2-7; TRBD2 agrees at 10 bases. This CDR3 is 20 amino acids long. J was trimmed by 7 bases and V by 1 base; bases with no gene match: 22. Germline CDR1 is SEHNR and CDR2 is FQNEAQ (reference sequence). The chain's CDR3 is CASSLVTRVYSGRTVGEQYF. The CDR3 DNA follows: TGTGCCAGCAGCTTAGTCACTCGGGTTTATAGCGGGAGGACCGTGGGTGAGCAGTACTTC.

With regard to this clonotype: A much larger clone lies a single base off, so this may be a read error. This chain uses TRBV7-2 with TRBJ1-1, with TRBD1 matching over 7 bases. The CDR3 has 13 residues. V shed 7 bases and J 0 bases; nucleotides not matched to a gene: 2. Germline CDR1 SGHTA, CDR2 FQGNSA. The CDR3 bases are TGTGCCAGCAACGACAGGGTGAACACTGAAGCTTTCTTT. Residues: CASNDRVNTEAFF.

This clonotype showed up many times. CDR3 sequence reads: CASRSQANQPQHF. Here the CDR3 DNA reads TGTGCCAGCAGATCTCAGGCGAATCAGCCCCAGCATTTT. The rearrangement joins TRBV2 to TRBJ1-5; D gene unclear. Trimming pared 6 bases from V and 4 bases from J, leaving 10 bases between. This CDR3 has 13 amino acids. Germline CDR1 reads SNHLY; CDR2 reads FYNNEI. Supplemented by reference TRBV2 and TRBJ1-5, the full variable domain reads EPEVTQTPSHQVTQMGQEVILRCVPISNHLYFYWYRQILGQKVEFLVSFYNNEISEKSEIFDDQFSVERPDGSNFTLKIRSTKLEDSAMYFCASRSQANQPQHFGDGTRLSIL.

The chain has TRBV11-2 and TRBJ2-2; the match to TRBD2 covers 7 bases. CDR1 is SGHAT, CDR2 FQNNGV, per germline. The CDR3 consists of 16 residues. The V gene end was trimmed by 5 bases and the J gene end by 5 bases; junction bases not matched to a gene: 11. The CDR3 spells CASSPAGASWTGELFF. Here the CDR3 DNA reads TGTGCCAGCAGCCCGGCGGGAGCCTCGTGGACCGGGGAGCTGTTTTTT. Filled out from reference TRBV11-2 and TRBJ2-2, the complete variable domain reads EAGVAQSPRYKIIEKRQSVAFWCNPISGHATLYWYQQILGQGPKLLIQFQNNGVVDDSQLPKDRFSAERLKGVDSTLKIQPAKLEDSAVYLCASSPAGASWTGELFFGEGSRLTVL.

This clonotype was detected ten times or more. J is TRBJ2-5 and V is TRBV10-3; D ambiguous. The CDR3 is made up of 14 amino acids. V lost 4 bases and J lost 5, with 14 bases in between. Germline V gene lookup returns CDR1 ENHRY and CDR2 SYGVKD. CDR3 coding DNA: TGTGCCATCAGTGCCAGTCCGGACGGGGAGACCCAGTACTTC. Amino acids: CAISASPDGETQYF.

The table lists this clonotype with many counts. J is TRBJ2-5 and V is TRBV12-5; D possibly corresponds to TRBD1 (6 bases). V lost 3 bases, J lost 5 bases, and 13 bases lay in between. The CDR3 extends over 14 amino acids. CDR1 is LGHNT, CDR2 FRNRAP, per germline. This CDR3 reads CASGLQGPPETQYF. The CDR3 nucleotides are TGTGCTAGTGGTTTACAGGGTCCCCCGGAGACCCAGTACTTC.

V usage is TRBV5-6 and J usage is TRBJ2-2; D call uncertain. V shed 0 bases and J shed 1 base, with 10 bases lying between them. The length of the CDR3 is 16 residues. Germline V gene sequence: CDR1 SGHDT, CDR2 YYEEEE. The CDR3: CASSLVPRRNTGELFF. CDR3 in DNA: TGTGCCAGCAGCTTGGTGCCAAGAAGGAACACCGGGGAGCTGTTTTTT.

This clonotype was counted at least ten times. The gene calls are TRBV4-1 and TRBJ2-5; the match to TRBD2 covers 7 bases. Germline V CDR1 and CDR2: MGHRA, YSYEKL. After removal of 5 bases from V and 2 bases from J, the junction contained 17 bases not matched to a gene. The CDR3 is made up of 18 amino acids. Here the CDR3 DNA reads TGCGCCAGCAGCGAAGCGAGGGAGGGCTCGCCCCTACAAGAGACCCAGTACTTC. It specifies CASSEAREGSPLQETQYF.

This rearrangement joins TRBV12-3 or TRBV12-4 to TRBJ2-7; 10 bases align to TRBD2. The J segment lost 5 bases and the V segment lost 4 bases, leaving 8 bases of the junction unmatched. CDR3 length: 15 amino acids. In nucleotides, the CDR3 is TGTGCCAGCAGTTACCTAGCGGGAGTTGGCGACGAGCAGTACTTC. Residues: CASSYLAGVGDEQYF.

In the case of this clonotype: The CDR3 does not close with the conserved phenylalanine or tryptophan, likely indicating a read error. The chain is built from TRBV12-3 or TRBV12-4 and TRBJ1-4; tentative D call: TRBD1 (5 bases). Trimming removed 10 bases from V and 3 bases from J, with 18 bases in between. This CDR3 is built from 15 residues. The DNA for the CDR3 is TGTGCCAACAGCCCCGGGACGGACTCTAATGAAAAACTGTTTCTT. This gives the protein CANSPGTDSNEKLFL.